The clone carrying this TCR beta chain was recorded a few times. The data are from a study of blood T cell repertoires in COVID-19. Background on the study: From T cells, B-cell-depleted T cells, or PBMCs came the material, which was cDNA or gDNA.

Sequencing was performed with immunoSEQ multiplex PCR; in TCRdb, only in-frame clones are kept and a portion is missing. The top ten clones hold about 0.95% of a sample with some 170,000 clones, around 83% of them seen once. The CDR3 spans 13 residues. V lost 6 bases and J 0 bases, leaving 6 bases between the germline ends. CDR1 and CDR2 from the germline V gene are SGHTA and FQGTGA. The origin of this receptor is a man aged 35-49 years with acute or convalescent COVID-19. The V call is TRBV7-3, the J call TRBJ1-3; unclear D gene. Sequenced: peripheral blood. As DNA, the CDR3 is TGTGCCAGCAGTCCAGACTCTGGAAACACCATATATTTT. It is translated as CASSPDSGNTIYF.